This T cell receptor beta chain came from a study of T cell changes during pregnancy in multiple sclerosis. Profiling relied on immunoSEQ multiplex PCR, and the TCRdb table lists in-frame clones only, not all of them. The sample consists of roughly 45,000 clones, about 93% of them appearing once. The V segment lost 1 base and the J segment 4 bases; nucleotides outside the gene matches: 7. This CDR3 region has 16 residues. From germline, CDR1 is SEHNR and CDR2 FQNEAQ (reference sequence). The sample in question was CD8+ T cells from peripheral blood mononuclear cells, obtained after pregnancy. The clonotype was recovered from a female donor with multiple sclerosis, enrolled in a pregnancy study. J is TRBJ1-2 and V is TRBV7-9; TRBD1 agrees at 9 bases. The DNA of the CDR3 is TGTGCCAGCAGCTTAGGCGGACAGGGGACCCCCTATGGCTACACCTTC. Translating it yields CASSLGGQGTPYGYTF.